This TCR beta chain was found in a study of low-dose radiotherapy and immunotherapy resistance in tumors. Both TCRalpha and TCRbeta chains were reverse transcribed with V-gene-specific primers. A roughly 22-cycle PCR with a constant-region primer and V-primer adapter amplified TCRs. TCRdb recomputed calls from the reads with MiXCR, one row per CDR3 protein. Found here are approximately 100,000 distinct CDR3 sequences, 20% of them singletons; the top ten hold over 3.5%. Described time point: after trial treatment. Treatment in this sample: LDRT plus nivolumab, ipilimumab, low-dose cyclophosphamide and aspirin (RACIN trial). This clonotype turned up a few times. The receptor was derived from a male donor with prostate cancer. Sample: PBMCs, taken after low-dose radiotherapy plus immunotherapy.

CDR3 loop: CASSDRTELRYEQYF. The CDR3 DNA reads as TGCGCCAGCAGCGACAGGACGGAGCTTCGCTACGAGCAGTACTTC. V usage is TRBV5-1 and J usage is TRBJ2-7, with a tentative D call TRBD1 (6 bases). The CDR3 totals 15 residues. V lost 4 bases to trimming and J lost 3 bases, with 17 bases between them. Germline CDR1 and CDR2: SGHRS and YFSETQ.